This TCR beta chain was observed in a study of blood T cell repertoires in COVID-19. The CDR3 extends over 15 amino acids. The trim removed 3 bases at V and 5 bases at J, leaving 12 bases unmatched. The germline V gene has CDR1 GTSNPN and CDR2 SVGIG (reference sequence). Per the original methods: Reference gene primer amplification in the assay estimated nucleated cell counts. Assay used: immunoSEQ multiplex PCR; TCRdb lists only in-frame clones, some missing. The V and J calls and clone size were taken over from that table, and D and trimming were inferred from the DNA. The table records around 100,000 clones, approximately 91% of them present only once.

Input material: peripheral blood. This TCR was sampled from a woman aged 55-69 years with acute or convalescent COVID-19. V usage is TRBV30 and J usage is TRBJ2-7; 8 positions match TRBD2. CDR3 DNA: TGTGCCTGGAGACGAAAAGGACTAGCCGAAAACGAGCAGTACTTC. It codes for CAWRRKGLAENEQYF. Full variable domain (rest looked up from reference TRBV30 and TRBJ2-7): SQTIHQWPATLVQPVGSPLSLECTVEGTSNPNLYWYRQAAGRGLQLLFYSVGIGQISSEVPQNLSASRPQDRQFILSSKKLLLSDSGFYLCAWRRKGLAENEQYFGPGTRLTVT.